These T cell receptor beta chains were read from a single sample in a study of neurological immune-mediated disorders. TCRdb fed the 5' RACE reads into MiXCR, producing one record per CDR3 protein. This table has under 45,000 distinct CDR3 sequences, roughly 13% appearing once. Sequencing was performed on PBMCs. The receptors stem from a female donor in good health. Both conserved end residues are part of each CDR3.

>TRBJ2-7|TRBV12-3/TRBV12-4
CASKKAGGPYEQYF
>TRBJ1-6|TRBV12-3/TRBV12-4
CASRRGDRPNSPLHF
>TRBJ2-3|TRBV6-5
CASSGSTDTQYF
>TRBJ2-7|TRBV4-1
CASSQGDREVYEQYF
>TRBJ2-5|TRBV3-1
CASSSRHNRGETQYF
>TRBJ1-6|TRBV12-3/TRBV12-4
CASTTQGQNNSPLHF
>TRBJ2-7|TRBV29-1
CSVAGTATYEQYF
>TRBJ2-1|TRBV5-1
CASSLGQTPPYNEQFF
>TRBJ2-2|TRBV5-6
CASSYEKGTVSTGELFF
>TRBJ2-1|TRBV2
CASSPGLGYNEQFF
>TRBJ1-2|TRBV20-1
CSAVPGRNYGYTF
>TRBJ1-2|TRBV4-1
CASSRNSGQGEGYTF
>TRBJ2-1|TRBV24-1
CSTSAYNSGYNEQFF
>TRBJ2-1|TRBV5-1
CATSFTVGTGGNEQFF
>TRBJ1-4|TRBV11-1
CASSSQGRNEKLFF
>TRBJ2-7|TRBV27
CASSKIPADLVSYEQYF
>TRBJ1-2|TRBV30
CARHRDRPYGYTF
>TRBJ2-7|TRBV20-1
CSARDRRDRGYEQYF
>TRBJ2-7|TRBV4-2
CASSQETSAGTTYEKYF
>TRBJ1-1|TRBV5-1
CASSLAGGVTEAFF
>TRBJ1-6|TRBV12-3/TRBV12-4
CASSLAGQGNSPLHF
>TRBJ2-6|TRBV24-1
CATSDPSQGAAGANVLTF